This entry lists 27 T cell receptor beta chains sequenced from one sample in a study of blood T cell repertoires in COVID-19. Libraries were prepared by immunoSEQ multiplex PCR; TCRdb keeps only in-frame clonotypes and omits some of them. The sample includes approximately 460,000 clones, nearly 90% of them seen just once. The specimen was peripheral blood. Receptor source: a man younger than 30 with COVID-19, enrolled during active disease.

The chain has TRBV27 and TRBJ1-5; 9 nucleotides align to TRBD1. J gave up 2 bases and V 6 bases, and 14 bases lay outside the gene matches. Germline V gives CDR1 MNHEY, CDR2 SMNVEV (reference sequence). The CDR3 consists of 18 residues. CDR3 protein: CASSSLETGGLRNQPQHF. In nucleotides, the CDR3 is TGTGCCAGCAGCAGCTTAGAGACAGGGGGGTTGCGCAATCAGCCCCAGCATTTT.

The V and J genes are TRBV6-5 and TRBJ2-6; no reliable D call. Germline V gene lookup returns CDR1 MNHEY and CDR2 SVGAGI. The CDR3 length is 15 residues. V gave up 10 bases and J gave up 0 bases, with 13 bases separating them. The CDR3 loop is CATRLDNSGANVLTF. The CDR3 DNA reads TGTGCCACTCGACTGGATAACTCTGGGGCCAACGTCCTGACTTTC.

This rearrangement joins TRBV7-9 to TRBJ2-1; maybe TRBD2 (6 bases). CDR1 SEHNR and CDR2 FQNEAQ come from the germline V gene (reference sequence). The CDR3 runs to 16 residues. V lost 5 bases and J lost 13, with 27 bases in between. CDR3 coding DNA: TGTGCCAGCAGCCCCCGAGGAGGGAACGATCTCGATACTCAGTTCTTC. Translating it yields CASSPRGGNDLDTQFF.

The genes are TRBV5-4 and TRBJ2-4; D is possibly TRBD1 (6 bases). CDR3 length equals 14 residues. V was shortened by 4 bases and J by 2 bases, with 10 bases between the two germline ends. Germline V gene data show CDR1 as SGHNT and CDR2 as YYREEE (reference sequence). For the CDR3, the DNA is TGTGCCAGCAGCCAACAGGGTTCCAAAAACATTCAGTACTTC. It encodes CASSQQGSKNIQYF.

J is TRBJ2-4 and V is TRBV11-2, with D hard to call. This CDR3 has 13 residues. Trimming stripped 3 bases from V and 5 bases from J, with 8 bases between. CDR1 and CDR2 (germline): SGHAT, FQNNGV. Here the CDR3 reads CASSLALENIQYF. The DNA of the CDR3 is TGTGCCAGCAGCTTGGCCCTGGAAAACATTCAGTACTTC.

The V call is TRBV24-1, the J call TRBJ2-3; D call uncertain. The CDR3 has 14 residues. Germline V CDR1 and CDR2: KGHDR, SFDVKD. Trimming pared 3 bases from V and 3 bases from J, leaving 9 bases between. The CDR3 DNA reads TGTGCCACCAGTGATGGAGTTGGGACAGATACGCAGTATTTT. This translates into CATSDGVGTDTQYF.

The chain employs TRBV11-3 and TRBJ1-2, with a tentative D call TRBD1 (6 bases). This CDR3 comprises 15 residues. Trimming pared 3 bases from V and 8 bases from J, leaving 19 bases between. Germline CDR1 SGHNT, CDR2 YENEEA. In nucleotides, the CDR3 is TGTGCCAGCAGCTTCTCGACAGTAGGGGGGGGCGGCTACACCTTC. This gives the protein CASSFSTVGGGGYTF.

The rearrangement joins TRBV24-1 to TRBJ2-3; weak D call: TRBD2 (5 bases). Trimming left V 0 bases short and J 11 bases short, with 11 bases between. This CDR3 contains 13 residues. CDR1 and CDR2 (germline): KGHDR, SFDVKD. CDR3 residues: CATSDLHTAGQYF. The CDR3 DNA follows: TGTGCCACCAGTGATTTGCACACGGCGGGGCAGTATTTT.

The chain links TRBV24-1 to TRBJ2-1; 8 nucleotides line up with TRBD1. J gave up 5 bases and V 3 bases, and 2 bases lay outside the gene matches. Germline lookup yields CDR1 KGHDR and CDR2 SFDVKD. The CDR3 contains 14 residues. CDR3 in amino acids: CATSDPGQDNEQFF. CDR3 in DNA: TGTGCCACCAGTGATCCGGGACAGGACAATGAGCAGTTCTTC.

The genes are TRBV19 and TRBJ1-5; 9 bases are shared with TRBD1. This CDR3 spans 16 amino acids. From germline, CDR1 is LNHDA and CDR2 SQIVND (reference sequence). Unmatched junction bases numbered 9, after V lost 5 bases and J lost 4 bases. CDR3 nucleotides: TGTGCCAGTAGTTCCCGGACAGGGGCGCCTAATCAGCCCCAGCATTTT. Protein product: CASSSRTGAPNQPQHF.

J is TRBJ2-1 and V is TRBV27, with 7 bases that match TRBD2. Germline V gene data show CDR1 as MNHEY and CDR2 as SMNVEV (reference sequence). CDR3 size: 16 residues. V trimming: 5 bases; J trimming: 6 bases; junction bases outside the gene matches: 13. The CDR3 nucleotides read TGTGCCAGCAGTCACTACCTCGGGGGGTGGTCCAATGAGCAGTTCTTC. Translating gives CASSHYLGGWSNEQFF.

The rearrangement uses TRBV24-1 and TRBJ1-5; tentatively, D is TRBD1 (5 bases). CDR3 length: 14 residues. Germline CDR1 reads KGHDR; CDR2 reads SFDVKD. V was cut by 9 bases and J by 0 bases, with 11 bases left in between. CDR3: CATGGDYSNQPQHF. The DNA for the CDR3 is TGTGCCACCGGGGGGGACTATAGCAATCAGCCCCAGCATTTT.

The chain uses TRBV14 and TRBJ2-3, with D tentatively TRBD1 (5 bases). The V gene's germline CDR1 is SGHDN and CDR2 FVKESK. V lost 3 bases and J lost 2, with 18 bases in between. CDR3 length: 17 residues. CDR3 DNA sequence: TGTGCCAGCAGCCATTTGCGAGGACAAGGAGTCACAGATACGCAGTATTTT. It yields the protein CASSHLRGQGVTDTQYF.

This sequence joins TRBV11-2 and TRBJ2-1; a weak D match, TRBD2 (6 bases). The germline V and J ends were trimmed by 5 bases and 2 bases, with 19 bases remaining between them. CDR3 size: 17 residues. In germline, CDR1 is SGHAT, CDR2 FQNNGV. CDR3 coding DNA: TGTGCCAGCAGCCCTGGCCAGCCGGGAGCCGCCTACAATGAGCAGTTCTTC. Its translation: CASSPGQPGAAYNEQFF.

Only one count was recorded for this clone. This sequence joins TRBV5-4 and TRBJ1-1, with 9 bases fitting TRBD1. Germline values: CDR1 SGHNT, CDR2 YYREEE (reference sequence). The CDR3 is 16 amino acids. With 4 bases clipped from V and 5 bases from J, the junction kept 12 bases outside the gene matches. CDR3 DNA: TGTGCCAGCAGCCCCGAGGTGGGACAGGGAGTTACTGAAGCTTTCTTT. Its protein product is CASSPEVGQGVTEAFF.

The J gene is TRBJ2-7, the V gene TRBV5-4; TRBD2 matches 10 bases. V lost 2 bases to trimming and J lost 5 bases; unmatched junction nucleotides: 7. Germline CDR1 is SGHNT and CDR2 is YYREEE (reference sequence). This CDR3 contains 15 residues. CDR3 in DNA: TGTGCCAGCAGCTTTGGTCCTAGCGGGGGAGACGAGCAGTACTTC. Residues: CASSFGPSGGDEQYF.

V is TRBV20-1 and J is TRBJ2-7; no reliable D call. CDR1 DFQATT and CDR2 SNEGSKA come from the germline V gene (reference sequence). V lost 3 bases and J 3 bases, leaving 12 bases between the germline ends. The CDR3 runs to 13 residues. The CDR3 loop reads CSASPSSNYEQYF. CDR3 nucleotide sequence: TGCAGTGCTAGTCCGAGCTCCAACTACGAGCAGTACTTC.

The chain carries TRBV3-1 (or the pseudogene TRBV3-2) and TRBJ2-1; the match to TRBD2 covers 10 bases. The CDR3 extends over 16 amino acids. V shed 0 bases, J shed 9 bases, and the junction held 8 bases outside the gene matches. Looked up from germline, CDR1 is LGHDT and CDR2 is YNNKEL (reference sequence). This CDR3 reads CASSQDPSGGEGEQFF. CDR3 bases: TGTGCCAGCAGCCAAGACCCCAGCGGGGGGGAGGGTGAGCAGTTCTTC.

This CDR3 is CATSDSDGDEQFF. Written as DNA, the CDR3 is TGTGCCACCAGTGATTCCGACGGGGATGAGCAGTTCTTC. The chain uses TRBV24-1 and TRBJ2-1; D possibly corresponds to TRBD2 (5 bases). The CDR3 runs 13 residues. V was shortened by 2 bases and J by 8 bases, with 9 bases between the two germline ends. The V gene's germline CDR1 is KGHDR and CDR2 SFDVKD.

CDR3 residues: CAISSGTGGLEQYF. As DNA, the CDR3 is TGTGCCATCAGTTCCGGGACAGGGGGCCTCGAGCAGTACTTC. The chain recombines TRBV10-3 with TRBJ2-7; 12 nucleotides match TRBD1. There are 14 residues in the CDR3. CDR1 and CDR2 (germline): ENHRY, SYGVKD. The J segment lost 6 bases and the V segment lost 5 bases, leaving 5 bases of the junction unmatched.

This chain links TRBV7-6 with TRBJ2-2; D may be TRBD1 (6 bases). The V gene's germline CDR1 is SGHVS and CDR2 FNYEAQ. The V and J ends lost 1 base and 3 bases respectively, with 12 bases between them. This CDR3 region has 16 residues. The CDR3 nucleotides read TGTGCCAGCAGCTTAGAAGGGGGAACTCACACCGGGGAGCTGTTTTTT. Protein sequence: CASSLEGGTHTGELFF.

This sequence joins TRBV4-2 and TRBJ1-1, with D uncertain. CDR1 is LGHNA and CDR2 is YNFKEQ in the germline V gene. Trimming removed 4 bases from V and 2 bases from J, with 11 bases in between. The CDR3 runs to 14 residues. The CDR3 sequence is CASSLPRRNTEAFF. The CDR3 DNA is TGTGCCAGCAGCCTCCCGAGGCGTAACACTGAAGCTTTCTTT.

CDR3 DNA: TGTGCCAGCTCACCACAGGCAGGGCCAAATGAAAAACTGTTTTTT. This translates into CASSPQAGPNEKLFF. The V gene is TRBV18, the J gene TRBJ1-4; perhaps TRBD1 as D (5 bases). In germline, CDR1 is KGHSH, CDR2 LQKENI. The CDR3 runs to 15 residues. V was trimmed by 1 base and J by 5 bases, leaving 11 bases between them.

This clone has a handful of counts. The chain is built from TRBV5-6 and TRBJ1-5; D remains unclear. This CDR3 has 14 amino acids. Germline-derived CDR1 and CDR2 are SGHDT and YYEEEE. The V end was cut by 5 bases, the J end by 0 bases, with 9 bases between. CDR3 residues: CASRSVSSNQPQHF. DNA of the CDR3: TGTGCCAGCAGGTCTGTCTCTAGCAATCAGCCCCAGCATTTT.

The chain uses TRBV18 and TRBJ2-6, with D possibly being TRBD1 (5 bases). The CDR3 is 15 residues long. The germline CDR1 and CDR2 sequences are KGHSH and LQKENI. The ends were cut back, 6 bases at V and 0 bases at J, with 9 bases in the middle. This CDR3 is CASSRQPSGANVLTF. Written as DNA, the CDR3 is TGTGCCAGCTCGCGACAGCCCTCTGGGGCCAACGTCCTGACTTTC.

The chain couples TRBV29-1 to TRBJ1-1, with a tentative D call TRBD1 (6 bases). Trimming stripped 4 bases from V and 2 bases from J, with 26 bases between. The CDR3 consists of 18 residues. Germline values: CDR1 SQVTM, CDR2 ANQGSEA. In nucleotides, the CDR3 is TGCAGCGTTGGGGGTGCGTTGGTTCCGGGACACCATAACACTGAAGCTTTCTTT. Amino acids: CSVGGALVPGHHNTEAFF.

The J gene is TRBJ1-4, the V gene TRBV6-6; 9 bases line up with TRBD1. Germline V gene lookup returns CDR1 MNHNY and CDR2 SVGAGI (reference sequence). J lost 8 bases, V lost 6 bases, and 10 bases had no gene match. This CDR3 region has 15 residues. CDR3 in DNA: TGTGCCAGCAGAACGACCGCCGGACAGGGGGAAAAACTGTTTTTT. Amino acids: CASRTTAGQGEKLFF.